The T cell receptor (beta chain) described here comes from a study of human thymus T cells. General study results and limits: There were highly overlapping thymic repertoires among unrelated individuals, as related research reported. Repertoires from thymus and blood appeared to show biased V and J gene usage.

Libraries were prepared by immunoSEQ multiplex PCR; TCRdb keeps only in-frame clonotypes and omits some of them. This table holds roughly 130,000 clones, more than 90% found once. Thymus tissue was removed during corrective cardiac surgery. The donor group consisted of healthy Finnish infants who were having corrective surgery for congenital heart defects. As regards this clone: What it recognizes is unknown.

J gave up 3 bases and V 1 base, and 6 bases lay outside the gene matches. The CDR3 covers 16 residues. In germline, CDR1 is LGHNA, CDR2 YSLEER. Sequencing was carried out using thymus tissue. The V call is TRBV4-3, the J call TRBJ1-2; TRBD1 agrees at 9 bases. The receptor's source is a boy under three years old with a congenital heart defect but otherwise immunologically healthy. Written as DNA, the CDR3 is TGCGCCAGCAGCCAAGCCCGGGACAGGGCGGACTATGGCTACACCTTC. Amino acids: CASSQARDRADYGYTF.